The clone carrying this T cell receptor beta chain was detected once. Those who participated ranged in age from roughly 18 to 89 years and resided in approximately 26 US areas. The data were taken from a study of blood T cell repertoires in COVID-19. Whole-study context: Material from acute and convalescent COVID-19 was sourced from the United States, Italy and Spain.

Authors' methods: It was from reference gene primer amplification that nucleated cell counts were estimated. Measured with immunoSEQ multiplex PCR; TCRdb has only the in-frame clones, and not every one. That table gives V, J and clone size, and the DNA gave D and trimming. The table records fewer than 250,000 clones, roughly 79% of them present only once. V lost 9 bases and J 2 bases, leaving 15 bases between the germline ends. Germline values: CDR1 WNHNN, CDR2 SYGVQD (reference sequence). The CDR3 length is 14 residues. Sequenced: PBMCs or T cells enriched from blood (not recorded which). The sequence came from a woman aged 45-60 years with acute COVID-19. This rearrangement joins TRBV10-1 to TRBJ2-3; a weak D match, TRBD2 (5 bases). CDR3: CARRRGRPTDTQYF. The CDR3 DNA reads TGCGCCAGACGGAGAGGGCGTCCCACAGATACGCAGTATTTT.